Listed below are T cell receptor beta chains from one sample, sequenced in a study of blood T cell repertoires in COVID-19. Data came from immunoSEQ multiplex PCR; TCRdb stores just in-frame clones and leaves some out. The profile shows around 180,000 clones, more than 75% of them singletons. The sequenced sample was PBMCs or T cells enriched from blood (not recorded which). All receptors derive from a woman aged 50 to 65 with acute COVID-19. Each CDR3 is given with its conserved first and last residue. D genes are given only for firm matches. Not all rows give a size; the values are once, few, many and, for expanded clones, a class.

once TRBJ1-2 TRBV18 TRBD1 TGTGCCAGCTCACGGACAGGGGGCGATGGCTACACCTTC CASSRTGGDGYTF
. TRBJ2-3 TRBV4-2 . TGTGCCAGCAGCCAAGGGCCCCCAGATACGCAGTATTTT CASSQGPPDTQYF
. TRBJ2-5 TRBV2 TRBD2 TGTGCCAGCAGTGGGACTAGCGGGCAAGAGACCCAGTACTTC CASSGTSGQETQYF
. TRBJ1-6 TRBV28 . TGTGCCAGCAGTTTATCCGGGAGGGCTAATTCACCCCTCCACTTT CASSLSGRANSPLHF
. TRBJ1-5 TRBV6-5 TRBD1 TGTGCCAGCAGCCCAGACAGGGGGCACAATCAGCCCCAGCATTTT CASSPDRGHNQPQHF
. TRBJ2-3 TRBV9 . TGTGCCAGCAGCCCGAGGACTCTCACAGATACGCAGTATTTT CASSPRTLTDTQYF
few TRBJ1-3 TRBV6-5 . TGTGCCACCCGGCGGGGACCGTCCTCTGGAAACACCATATATTTT CATRRGPSSGNTIYF
. TRBJ1-2 TRBV28 . TGTGCCAGCAAGCGCGTTTACTATGGCTACACCTTC CASKRVYYGYTF
few TRBJ1-2 TRBV18 . TGTGCCAGCTCGCCCAACACAGGGCAGGGCTACACCTTC CASSPNTGQGYTF
. TRBJ1-1 TRBV3-1/TRBV3-2 . TGTGCCAGCAGCTTGGCAGGGAACACTGAAGCTTTCTTT CASSLAGNTEAFF
. TRBJ2-4 TRBV4-1 TRBD1 TGCGCCAGCAGCCCCTCCCCTCAGGGGGCGCGGGGAAACATTCAGTACTTC CASSPSPQGARGNIQYF
. TRBJ1-2 TRBV21-1 . TGTGCCAGCAGCAAGTTGTGGGGCCCTAAACCGTCTAACTATGGCTACACCTTC CASSKLWGPKPSNYGYTF
. TRBJ2-5 TRBV24-1 . TGTGCCACCAGTGGAAGGGGATGGGAGACCCAGTACTTC CATSGRGWETQYF
. TRBJ2-1 TRBV6-5 . TGTGCCAGCAGTCTTCCAGGGACTTCCTACAATGAGCAGTTCTTC CASSLPGTSYNEQFF
. TRBJ1-6 TRBV6-4 . TGTGCCAGCAGTGAGATAGTCGGTTCACCCCTCCACTTT CASSEIVGSPLHF
. TRBJ2-5 TRBV18 . TGTGCCAGCTCACCTTACATCGGGACTGGTGAAGAGACCCAGTACTTC CASSPYIGTGEETQYF
. TRBJ1-5 TRBV6-5 . TGTGCCAGCAGTCCCAGGGGCCTGGAGCCCCAGCATTTT CASSPRGLEPQHF
. TRBJ1-3 TRBV5-1 . TGCGCCAGCAGCCCGAACACAGGGAAACCTGGAAACACCATATATTTT CASSPNTGKPGNTIYF
once TRBJ1-2 TRBV30 . TGTGCCTGGAGTGGATCAGGGGAGGGCTACACCTTC CAWSGSGEGYTF
. TRBJ1-6 TRBV6-5 . TGTGCCAGCAGCCGGAGGGACTCCTATAATTCACCCCTCCACTTT CASSRRDSYNSPLHF
. TRBJ1-2 TRBV7-9 . TGTGCCAGCAGCTTACAGGGCCCATATGGCTACACCTTC CASSLQGPYGYTF
. TRBJ1-1 TRBV6-5 . TGTGCCAGCAGTCCCGGGTCGAACACTGAAGCTTTCTTT CASSPGSNTEAFF
. TRBJ1-1 TRBV28 . TGTGCCAGCAGGCCCCAAACTCCCGAAGCTTTCTTT CASRPQTPEAFF
. TRBJ1-5 TRBV5-6 . TGTGCCAGCAGCGGCCCAGGGGAGCAATGGCCCCAGCATTTT CASSGPGEQWPQHF
few TRBJ2-5 TRBV7-9 . TGTGCCAGCAGCTTCCTCTCTGCGGGAGAGACCCAGTACTTC CASSFLSAGETQYF
many TRBJ1-1 TRBV3-1/TRBV3-2 . TGTGCCAGCAGCCACGACAGCAGGCTCCGGGAAGCTTTCTTT CASSHDSRLREAFF
many TRBJ1-2 TRBV19 . TGTGCCAGTAGTAATGGACACAACTATGGCTACACCTTC CASSNGHNYGYTF
many TRBJ2-2 TRBV7-2 . TGTGCCAGCAGCTTAGCCCAGACCGGGGAGCTGTTTTTT CASSLAQTGELFF
once TRBJ1-5 TRBV2 TRBD1 TGTGCCAGCAGGCGGGAAGGGGGCATGGGGAATCAGCCCCAGCATTTT CASRREGGMGNQPQHF
. TRBJ1-1 TRBV6-4 TRBD1 TGTGCCACTCCGGGACAGGGGGACGAGGGCACTGAAGCTTTCTTT CATPGQGDEGTEAFF
. TRBJ1-5 TRBV28 . TGTGCCAGCAGTTTATGGCAGGGTAATCAGCCCCAGCATTTT CASSLWQGNQPQHF
few TRBJ2-1 TRBV7-8 . TGTGCCAGCTTACAGGGAAAAAGCTCCTACAATGAGCAGTTCTTC CASLQGKSSYNEQFF
few TRBJ1-4 TRBV7-2 TRBD1 TGTGCCAGCAGCATGGGGACAGTTAATGAAAAACTGTTTTTT CASSMGTVNEKLFF
once TRBJ2-1 TRBV6-2/TRBV6-3 TRBD2 TGTGCCAGCAGTTACGTGGGACTAGGGTCCAATGAGCAGTTCTTC CASSYVGLGSNEQFF
. TRBJ1-1 TRBV7-9 . TGTGCCAGCAGCTTAGTCGGGGGAACGGCTTTCTTT CASSLVGGTAFF
. TRBJ1-1 TRBV12-3/TRBV12-4 . TGTGCCAGCAGTTTTACGGTCAACACTGAAGCTTTCTTT CASSFTVNTEAFF
. TRBJ1-1 TRBV28 TRBD1 TGTGCCAGCAGCGCCCAGGGGGGCACTGAAGCTTTCTTT CASSAQGGTEAFF
. TRBJ1-5 TRBV5-1 . TGCGCCAGCAGCTTGGACACGTTGCCCCAGCATTTT CASSLDTLPQHF
. TRBJ1-2 TRBV19 . TGTGCCAGTAGTATAGGGACTTCGACACTCAGGGGCTATGGCTACACCTTC CASSIGTSTLRGYGYTF
. TRBJ2-2 TRBV7-6 . TGTGCCAGCAGCGTGACGTCGGGGGCCGGGGAGCTGTTTTTT CASSVTSGAGELFF
. TRBJ1-3 TRBV9 TRBD1 TGTGCCAGCAGCGTAGGACGCAGGGGGCTGGACACCATATATTTT CASSVGRRGLDTIYF
few TRBJ2-1 TRBV27 TRBD2 TGTGCCAGCAGTCCCGGCGGGACTAGCGGGGGGGCTGGGACCTACAATGAGCAGTTCTTC CASSPGGTSGGAGTYNEQFF
. TRBJ2-1 TRBV5-1 TRBD1 TGCGCCAGCAGTCCGGGACAGGGGCCCTACAATGAGCAGTTCTTC CASSPGQGPYNEQFF